This T cell receptor beta chain is drawn from a study of blood T cell repertoires in COVID-19. Turning to the study itself: The origin of the acute and convalescent COVID-19 samples was the United States, Italy and Spain.

V shed 2 bases and J 1 base; nucleotides not matched to a gene: 3. Germline values: CDR1 KGHSH, CDR2 LQKENI. The CDR3 is made up of 15 amino acids. Sequencing was performed with immunoSEQ multiplex PCR; in TCRdb, only in-frame clones are kept and a portion is missing. The sample shows about 33,000 clones, approximately 86% of them seen only once. The TCR sequence derives from a man in his sixties with acute or convalescent COVID-19. The J gene is TRBJ2-3, the V gene TRBV18, with TRBD1 identical over 7 bases. The sequencing input was peripheral blood. The CDR3 region is CASSPNQGGTDTQYF. CDR3 sequence (DNA): TGTGCCAGCTCACCAAATCAGGGGGGCACAGATACGCAGTATTTT. The full variable domain, in which reference TRBV18 and TRBJ2-3 provide the parts outside the CDR3, is NAGVMQNPRHLVRRRGQEARLRCSPMKGHSHVYWYRQLPEEGLKFMVYLQKENIIDESGMPKERFSAEFPKEGPSILRIQQVVRGDSAAYFCASSPNQGGTDTQYFGPGTRLTVL.